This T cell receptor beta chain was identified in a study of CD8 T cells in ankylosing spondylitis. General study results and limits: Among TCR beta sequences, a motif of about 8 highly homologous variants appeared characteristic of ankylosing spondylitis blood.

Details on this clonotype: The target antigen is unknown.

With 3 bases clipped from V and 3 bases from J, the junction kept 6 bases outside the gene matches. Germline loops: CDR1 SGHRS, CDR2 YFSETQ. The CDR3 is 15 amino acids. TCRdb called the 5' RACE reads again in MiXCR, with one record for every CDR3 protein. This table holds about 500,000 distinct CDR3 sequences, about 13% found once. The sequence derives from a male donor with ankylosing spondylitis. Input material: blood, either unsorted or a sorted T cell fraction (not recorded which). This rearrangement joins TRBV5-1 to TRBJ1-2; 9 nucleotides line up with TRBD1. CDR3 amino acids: CASSSRTGADYGYTF. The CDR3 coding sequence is TGCGCCAGCAGCTCGCGGACAGGGGCAGACTATGGCTACACCTTC.